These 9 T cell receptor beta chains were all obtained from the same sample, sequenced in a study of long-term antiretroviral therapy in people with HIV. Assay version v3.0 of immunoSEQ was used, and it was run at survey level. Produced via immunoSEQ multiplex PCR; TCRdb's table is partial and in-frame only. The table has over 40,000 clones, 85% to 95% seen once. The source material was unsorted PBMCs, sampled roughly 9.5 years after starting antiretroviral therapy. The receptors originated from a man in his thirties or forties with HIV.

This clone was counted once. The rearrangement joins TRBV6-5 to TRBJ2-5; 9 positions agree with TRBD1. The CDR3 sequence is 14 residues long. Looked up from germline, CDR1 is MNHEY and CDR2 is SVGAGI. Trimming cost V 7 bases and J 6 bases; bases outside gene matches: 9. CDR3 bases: TGTGCCAGCACCACCGGGACAGGGACGAAGACCCAGTACTTC. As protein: CASTTGTGTKTQYF.

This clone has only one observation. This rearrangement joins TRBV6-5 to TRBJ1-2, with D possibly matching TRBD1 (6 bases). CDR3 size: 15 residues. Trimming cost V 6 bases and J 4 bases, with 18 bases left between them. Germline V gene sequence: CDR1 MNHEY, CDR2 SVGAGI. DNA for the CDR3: TGTGCCAGCAGGACTGTTACCCAGGGGACCTATGGCTACACCTTC. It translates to CASRTVTQGTYGYTF.

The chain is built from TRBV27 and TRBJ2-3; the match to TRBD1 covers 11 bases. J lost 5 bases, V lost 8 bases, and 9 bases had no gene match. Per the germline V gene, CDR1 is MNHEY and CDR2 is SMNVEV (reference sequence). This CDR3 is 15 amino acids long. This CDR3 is CASGRRTGGEDTQYF. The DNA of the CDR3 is TGTGCCAGCGGCCGACGGACAGGGGGCGAAGATACGCAGTATTTT.

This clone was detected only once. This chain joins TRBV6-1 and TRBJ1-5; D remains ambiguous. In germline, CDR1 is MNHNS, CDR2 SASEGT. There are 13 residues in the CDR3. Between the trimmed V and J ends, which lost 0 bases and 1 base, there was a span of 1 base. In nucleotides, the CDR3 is TGTGCCAGCAGTGAAGCAAGCAATCAGCCCCAGCATTTT. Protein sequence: CASSEASNQPQHF.

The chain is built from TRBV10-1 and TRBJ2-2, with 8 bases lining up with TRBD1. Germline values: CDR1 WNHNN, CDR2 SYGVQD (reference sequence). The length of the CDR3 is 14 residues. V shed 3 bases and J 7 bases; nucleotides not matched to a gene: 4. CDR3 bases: TGCGCCAGCAGTGAAACAGGGGGTGTCGGGGAGCTGTTTTTT. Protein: CASSETGGVGELFF.

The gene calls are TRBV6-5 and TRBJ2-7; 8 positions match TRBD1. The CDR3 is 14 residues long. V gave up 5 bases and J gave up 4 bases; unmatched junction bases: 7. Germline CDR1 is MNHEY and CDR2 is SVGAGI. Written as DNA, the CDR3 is TGTGCCAGCAGTGAGCAGGGGGCTCGGTACGAGCAGTACTTC. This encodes CASSEQGARYEQYF.

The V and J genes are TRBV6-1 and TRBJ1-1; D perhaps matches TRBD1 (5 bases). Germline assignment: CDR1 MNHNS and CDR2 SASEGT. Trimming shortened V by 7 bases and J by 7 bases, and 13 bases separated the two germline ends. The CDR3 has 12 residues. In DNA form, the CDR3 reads TGTGCCAGCACTCGAGGGGTGGTTGAAGCTTTCTTT. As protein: CASTRGVVEAFF.

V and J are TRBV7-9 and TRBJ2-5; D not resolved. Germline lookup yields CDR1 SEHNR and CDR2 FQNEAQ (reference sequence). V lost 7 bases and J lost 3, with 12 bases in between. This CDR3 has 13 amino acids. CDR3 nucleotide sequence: TGTGCCAGCAAGGACGGCGGAGAAGAGACCCAGTACTTC. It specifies CASKDGGEETQYF.

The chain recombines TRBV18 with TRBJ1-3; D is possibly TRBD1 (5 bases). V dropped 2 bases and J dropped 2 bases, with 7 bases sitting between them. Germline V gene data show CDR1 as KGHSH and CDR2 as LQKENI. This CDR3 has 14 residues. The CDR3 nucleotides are TGTGCCAGCTCACCAACAGGTGCTGGAAACACCATATATTTT. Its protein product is CASSPTGAGNTIYF.